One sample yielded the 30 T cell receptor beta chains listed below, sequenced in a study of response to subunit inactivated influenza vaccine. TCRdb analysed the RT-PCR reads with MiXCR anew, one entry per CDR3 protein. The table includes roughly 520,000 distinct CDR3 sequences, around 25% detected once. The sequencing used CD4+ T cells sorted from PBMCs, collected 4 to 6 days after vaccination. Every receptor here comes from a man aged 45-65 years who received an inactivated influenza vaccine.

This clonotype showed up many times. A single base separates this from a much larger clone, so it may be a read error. CDR3 coding DNA: TGTGCCAGCAGCCACTCCTACGAGCAGTACTTC. Translation: CASSHSYEQYF. This chain uses TRBV14 with TRBJ2-7, with D unclear. Germline CDR1 is SGHDN and CDR2 is FVKESK. The CDR3 runs 11 residues. Trimming took off 3 bases at V and 0 bases at J, with 0 bases between the two ends. The full variable domain, with the rest looked up from reference TRBV14 and TRBJ2-7, is EAGVTQFPSHSVIEKGQTVTLRCDPISGHDNLYWYRRVMGKEIKFLLHFVKESKQDESGMPNNRFLAERTGGTYSTLKVQPAELEDSGVYFCASSHSYEQYFGPGTRLTVT.

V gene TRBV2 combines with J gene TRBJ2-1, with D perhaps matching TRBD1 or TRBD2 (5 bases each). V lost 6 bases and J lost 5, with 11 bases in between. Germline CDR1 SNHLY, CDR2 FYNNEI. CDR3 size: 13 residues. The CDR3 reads CASRGEVHNEQFF. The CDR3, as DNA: TGTGCCAGCAGGGGGGAAGTCCACAATGAGCAGTTCTTC. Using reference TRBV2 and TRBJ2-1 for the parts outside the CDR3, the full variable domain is EPEVTQTPSHQVTQMGQEVILRCVPISNHLYFYWYRQILGQKVEFLVSFYNNEISEKSEIFDDQFSVERPDGSNFTLKIRSTKLEDSAMYFCASRGEVHNEQFFGPGTRLTVL.

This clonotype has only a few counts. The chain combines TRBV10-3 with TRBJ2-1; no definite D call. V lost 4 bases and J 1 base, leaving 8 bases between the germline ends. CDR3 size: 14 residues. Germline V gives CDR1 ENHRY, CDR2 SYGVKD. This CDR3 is CAISVRSSYNEQFF. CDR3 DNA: TGTGCCATCAGTGTGCGATCTTCCTACAATGAGCAGTTCTTC.

In DNA form, the CDR3 reads TGCAGTGCTAGAAAGCCACTCCAGGGAGGGGAGCTGTTTTTT. Protein sequence: CSARKPLQGGELFF. The V and J genes are TRBV20-1 and TRBJ2-2, with D possibly matching TRBD1 (5 bases). The CDR3 is 14 residues long. The V end was cut by 2 bases, the J end by 8 bases, with 15 bases between. The germline V gene encodes CDR1 DFQATT and CDR2 SNEGSKA (reference sequence).

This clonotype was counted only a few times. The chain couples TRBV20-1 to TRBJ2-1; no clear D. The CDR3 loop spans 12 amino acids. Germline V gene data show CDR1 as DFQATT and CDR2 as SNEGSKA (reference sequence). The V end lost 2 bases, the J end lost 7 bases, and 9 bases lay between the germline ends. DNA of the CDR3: TGCAGTGCTAGACGCGACATGAATGAGCAGTTCTTC. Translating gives CSARRDMNEQFF.

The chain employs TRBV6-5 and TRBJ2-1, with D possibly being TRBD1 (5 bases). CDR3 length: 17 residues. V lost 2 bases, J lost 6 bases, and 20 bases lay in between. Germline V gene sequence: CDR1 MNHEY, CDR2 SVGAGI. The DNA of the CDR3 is TGTGCCAGCAGTTACGGCAGGGTATTGCCCCACCTCAATGAGCAGTTCTTC. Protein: CASSYGRVLPHLNEQFF.

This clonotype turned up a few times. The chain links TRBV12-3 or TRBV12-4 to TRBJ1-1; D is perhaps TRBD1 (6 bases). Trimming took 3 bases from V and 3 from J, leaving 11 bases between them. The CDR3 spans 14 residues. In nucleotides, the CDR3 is TGTGCCAGCAGTTTCTGGGAGGGGGACACTGAAGCTTTCTTT. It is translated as CASSFWEGDTEAFF.

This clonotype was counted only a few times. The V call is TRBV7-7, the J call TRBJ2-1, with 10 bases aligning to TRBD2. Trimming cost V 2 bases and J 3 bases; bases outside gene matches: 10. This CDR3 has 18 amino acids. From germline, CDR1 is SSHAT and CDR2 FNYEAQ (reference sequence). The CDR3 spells CASSLLPGLAIGYNEQFF. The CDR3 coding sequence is TGTGCCAGCAGCTTATTACCGGGACTAGCGATAGGCTACAATGAGCAGTTCTTC.

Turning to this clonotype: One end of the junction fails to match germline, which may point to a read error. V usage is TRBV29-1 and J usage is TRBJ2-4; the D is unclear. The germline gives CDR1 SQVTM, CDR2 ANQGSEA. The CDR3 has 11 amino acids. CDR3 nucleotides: TGCACCGTTCCGGCCAAAAACATTCAGTACTTC. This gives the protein CTVPAKNIQYF.

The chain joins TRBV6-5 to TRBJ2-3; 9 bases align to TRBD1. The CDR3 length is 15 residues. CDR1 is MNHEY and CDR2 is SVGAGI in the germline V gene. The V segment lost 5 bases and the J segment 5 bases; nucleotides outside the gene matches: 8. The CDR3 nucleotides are TGTGCCAGCAGTCTACGGGGGACAGGGATAGATACGCAGTATTTT. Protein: CASSLRGTGIDTQYF.

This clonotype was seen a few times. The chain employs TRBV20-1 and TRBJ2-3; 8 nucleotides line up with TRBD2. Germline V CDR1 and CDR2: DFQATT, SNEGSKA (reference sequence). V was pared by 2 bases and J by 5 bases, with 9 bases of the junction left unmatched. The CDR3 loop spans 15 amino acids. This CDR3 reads CSARHSGGPGDTQYF. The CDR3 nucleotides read TGCAGTGCTAGACACTCGGGGGGGCCGGGAGATACGCAGTATTTT.

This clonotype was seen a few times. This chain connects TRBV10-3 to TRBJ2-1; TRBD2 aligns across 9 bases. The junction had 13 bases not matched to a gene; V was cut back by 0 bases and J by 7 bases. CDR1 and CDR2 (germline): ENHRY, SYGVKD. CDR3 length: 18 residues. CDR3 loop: CAISESIGGGRARNEQFF. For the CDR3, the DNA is TGTGCCATCAGTGAGTCGATTGGTGGCGGGAGGGCCAGGAATGAGCAGTTCTTC.

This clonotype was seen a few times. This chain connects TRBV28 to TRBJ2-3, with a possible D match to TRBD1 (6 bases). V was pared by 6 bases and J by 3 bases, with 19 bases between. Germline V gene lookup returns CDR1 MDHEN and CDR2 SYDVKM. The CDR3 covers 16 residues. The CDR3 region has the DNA TGTGCCAGCAGAACAGGGCTAAGCGGCAAAACAGATACGCAGTATTTT. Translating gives CASRTGLSGKTDTQYF.

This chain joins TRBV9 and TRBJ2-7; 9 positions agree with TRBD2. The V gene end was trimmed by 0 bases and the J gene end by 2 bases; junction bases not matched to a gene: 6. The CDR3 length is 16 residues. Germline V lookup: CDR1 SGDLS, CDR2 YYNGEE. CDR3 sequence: CASSVAPAGGPYEQYF. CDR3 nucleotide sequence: TGTGCCAGCAGCGTAGCTCCAGCGGGAGGCCCCTACGAGCAGTACTTC. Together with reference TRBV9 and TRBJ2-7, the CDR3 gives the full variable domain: DSGVTQTPKHLITATGQRVTLRCSPRSGDLSVYWYQQSLDQGLQFLIQYYNGEERAKGNILERFSAQQFPDLHSELNLSSLELGDSALYFCASSVAPAGGPYEQYFGPGTRLTVT.

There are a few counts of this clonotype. The CDR3 protein is CSATFSDPINSPLHF. The CDR3 nucleotides read TGCAGTGCTACGTTCTCAGACCCAATAAATTCACCCCTCCACTTT. This chain joins TRBV20-1 and TRBJ1-6; D gene unclear. The germline V gene has CDR1 DFQATT and CDR2 SNEGSKA (reference sequence). Between the trimmed V and J ends, which lost 4 bases and 7 bases, there was a span of 17 bases. The CDR3 has 15 residues.

The CDR3 bases are TGCTGCGGGGAGGGGGGACTCTATAATTCACCCCTCCACTTT. This gives the protein CCGEGGLYNSPLHF. The chain combines TRBV29-1 with TRBJ1-6, with D possibly being TRBD1 (6 bases). Germline CDR1 is SQVTM and CDR2 is ANQGSEA. The CDR3 consists of 14 residues.

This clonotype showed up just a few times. CDR3 region: CAISESGDGQFF. CDR3 bases: TGTGCCATCAGTGAGTCGGGAGACGGACAGTTCTTC. The gene calls are TRBV10-3 and TRBJ2-1; possibly TRBD2 for D (5 bases). V was trimmed by 0 bases and J by 13 bases, leaving 10 bases between them. Per the germline V gene, CDR1 is ENHRY and CDR2 is SYGVKD. This CDR3 contains 12 residues.

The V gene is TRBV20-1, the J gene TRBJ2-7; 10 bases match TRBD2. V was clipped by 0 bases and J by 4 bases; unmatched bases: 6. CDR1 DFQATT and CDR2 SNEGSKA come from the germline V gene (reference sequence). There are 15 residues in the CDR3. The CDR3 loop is CSARDGTSGKYEQYF. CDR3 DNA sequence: TGCAGTGCTAGAGATGGCACTAGCGGGAAATACGAGCAGTACTTC.

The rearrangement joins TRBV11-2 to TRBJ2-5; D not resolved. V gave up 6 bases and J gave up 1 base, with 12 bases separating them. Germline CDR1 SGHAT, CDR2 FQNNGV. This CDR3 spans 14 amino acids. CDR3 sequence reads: CASSVATVQETQYF. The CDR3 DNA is TGTGCCAGCAGTGTCGCAACAGTCCAAGAGACCCAGTACTTC.

CDR3 sequence (DNA): TGTGCCAGCAGTTTACGCTACTACGAGCAGTACTTC. As protein: CASSLRYYEQYF. The chain couples TRBV28 to TRBJ2-7; no clear D. Trimming removed 2 bases at V and 3 bases at J, with 5 bases between. This CDR3 is built from 12 residues. Germline CDR1 reads MDHEN; CDR2 reads SYDVKM.

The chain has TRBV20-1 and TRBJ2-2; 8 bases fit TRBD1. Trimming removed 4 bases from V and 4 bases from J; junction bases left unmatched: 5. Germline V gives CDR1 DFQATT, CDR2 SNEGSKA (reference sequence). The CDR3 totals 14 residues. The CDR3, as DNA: TGCAGTGCTAATGGACAGGGTCGCACCGGGGAGCTGTTTTTT. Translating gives CSANGQGRTGELFF.

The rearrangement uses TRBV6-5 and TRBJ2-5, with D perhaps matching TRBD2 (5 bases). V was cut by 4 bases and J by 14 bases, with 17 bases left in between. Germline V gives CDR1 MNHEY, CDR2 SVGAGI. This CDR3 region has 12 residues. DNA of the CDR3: TGTGCCAGCAGTTCCCCGGGGAGCCAGGCATACTTC. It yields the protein CASSSPGSQAYF.

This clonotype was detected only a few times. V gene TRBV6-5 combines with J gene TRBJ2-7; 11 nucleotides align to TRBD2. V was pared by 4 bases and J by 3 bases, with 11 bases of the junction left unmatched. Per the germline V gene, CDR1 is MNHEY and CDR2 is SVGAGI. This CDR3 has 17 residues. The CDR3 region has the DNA TGTGCCAGCAGTTTTCGACTTCTAGCGGGGGGAATCTACGAGCAGTACTTC. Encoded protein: CASSFRLLAGGIYEQYF.

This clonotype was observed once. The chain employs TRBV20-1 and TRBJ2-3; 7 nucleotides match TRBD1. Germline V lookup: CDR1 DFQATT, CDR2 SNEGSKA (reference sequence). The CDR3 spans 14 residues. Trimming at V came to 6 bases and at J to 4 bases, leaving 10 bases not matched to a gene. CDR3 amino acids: CSAEWTQGPDTQYF. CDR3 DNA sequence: TGCAGTGCAGAGTGGACACAGGGGCCAGATACGCAGTATTTT.

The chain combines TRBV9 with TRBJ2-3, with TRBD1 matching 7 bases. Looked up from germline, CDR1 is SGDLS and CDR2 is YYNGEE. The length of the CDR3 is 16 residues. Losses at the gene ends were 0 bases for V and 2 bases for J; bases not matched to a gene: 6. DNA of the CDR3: TGTGCCAGCAGCGTAGGGCCCAGGGGGACCACAGATACGCAGTATTTT. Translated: CASSVGPRGTTDTQYF.

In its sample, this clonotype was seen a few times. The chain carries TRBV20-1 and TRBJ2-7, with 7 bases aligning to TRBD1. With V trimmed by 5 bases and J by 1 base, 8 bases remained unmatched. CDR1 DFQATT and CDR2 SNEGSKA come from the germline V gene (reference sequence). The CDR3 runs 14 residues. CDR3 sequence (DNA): TGCAGTGCTCGAATACCGGGACAGTCCTACGAGCAGTACTTC. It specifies CSARIPGQSYEQYF.

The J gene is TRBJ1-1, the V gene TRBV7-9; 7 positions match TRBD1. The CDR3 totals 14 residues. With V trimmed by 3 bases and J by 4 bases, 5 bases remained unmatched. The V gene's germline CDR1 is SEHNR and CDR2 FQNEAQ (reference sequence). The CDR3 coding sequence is TGTGCCAGCAGCTTGACAGGGTTGGGCACTGAAGCTTTCTTT. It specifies CASSLTGLGTEAFF.

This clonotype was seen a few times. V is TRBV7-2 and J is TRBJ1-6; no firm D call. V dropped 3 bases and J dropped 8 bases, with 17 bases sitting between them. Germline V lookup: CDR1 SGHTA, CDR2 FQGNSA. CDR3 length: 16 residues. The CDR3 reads CASSLRSRRNYSPLHF. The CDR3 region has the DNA TGTGCCAGCAGCTTGAGGTCCAGGCGGAATTATTCACCCCTCCACTTT.

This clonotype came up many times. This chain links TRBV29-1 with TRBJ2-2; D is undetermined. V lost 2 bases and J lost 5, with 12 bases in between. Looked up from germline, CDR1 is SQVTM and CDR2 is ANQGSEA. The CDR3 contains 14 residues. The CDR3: CSVEKSRQTGELFF. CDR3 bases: TGCAGCGTTGAAAAGTCTCGGCAGACCGGGGAGCTGTTTTTT.

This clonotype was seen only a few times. As DNA, the CDR3 is TGTGCCAGCAGCCCCGAAAGCGGGGGGCGAGACACCGGGGAGCTGTTTTTT. This encodes CASSPESGGRDTGELFF. The chain couples TRBV6-2 or TRBV6-3 to TRBJ2-2; 9 bases map to TRBD2. The CDR3 length is 17 residues. V trimming: 6 bases; J trimming: 3 bases; junction bases outside the gene matches: 11. CDR1 and CDR2 (germline): MNHEY, SVGEGT.